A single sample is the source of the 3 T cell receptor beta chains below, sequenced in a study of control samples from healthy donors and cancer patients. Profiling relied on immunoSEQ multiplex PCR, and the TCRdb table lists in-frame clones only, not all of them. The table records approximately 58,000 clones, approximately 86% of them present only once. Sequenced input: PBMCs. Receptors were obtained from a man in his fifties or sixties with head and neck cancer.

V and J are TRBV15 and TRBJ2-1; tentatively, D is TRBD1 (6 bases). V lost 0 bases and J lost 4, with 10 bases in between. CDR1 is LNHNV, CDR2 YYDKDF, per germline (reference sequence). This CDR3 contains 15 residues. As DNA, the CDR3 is TGTGCCACCAGCAGAGAAGTCAGGGGTTACAATGAGCAGTTCTTC. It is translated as CATSREVRGYNEQFF.

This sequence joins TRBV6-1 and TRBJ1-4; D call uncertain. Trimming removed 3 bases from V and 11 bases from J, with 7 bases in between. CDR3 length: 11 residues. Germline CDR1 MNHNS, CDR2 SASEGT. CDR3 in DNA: TGTGCCAGCAGTGATTTTGTGAAACTGTTTTTT. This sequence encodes CASSDFVKLFF.

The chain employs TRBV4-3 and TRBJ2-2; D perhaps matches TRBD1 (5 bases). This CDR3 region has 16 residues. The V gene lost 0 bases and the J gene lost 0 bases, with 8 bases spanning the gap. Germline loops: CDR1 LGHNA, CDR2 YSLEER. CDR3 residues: CASSQDRVTNTGELFF. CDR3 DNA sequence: TGCGCCAGCAGCCAAGACAGGGTTACGAACACCGGGGAGCTGTTTTTT.